The 17 T cell receptor beta chains listed next were all sequenced from one sample in a study of T cells after somatic rescue of genetic block. Only in-frame clones appear in the TCRdb table, and some are missing; sequencing was by immunoSEQ multiplex PCR. Of approximately 110,000 clones in the sample, 75% to 95% were seen once. Sequencing was performed on peripheral blood mononuclear cells (PBMCs). The receptors derive from a woman between 18 and 30 years old.

The J gene is TRBJ2-3, the V gene TRBV6-8; the match to TRBD2 covers 8 bases. This CDR3 region has 16 residues. Germline CDR1 is MNHGY and CDR2 is SAAAGT. Trimming cost V 2 bases and J 2 bases; bases outside gene matches: 6. CDR3 sequence: CASSYSRGGLTDTQYF. Written as DNA, the CDR3 is TGTGCCAGCAGTTACAGCCGGGGGGGGCTCACAGATACGCAGTATTTT.

V and J are TRBV29-1 and TRBJ2-7, with D possibly being TRBD1 (6 bases). Per germline, CDR1 SQVTM and CDR2 ANQGSEA. Trimming took off 6 bases at V and 3 bases at J, with 6 bases between the two ends. The length of the CDR3 is 10 residues. The CDR3 coding sequence is TGCAGCGTACAGGGCTACGAGCAGTACTTC. It specifies CSVQGYEQYF.

The chain recombines TRBV14 with TRBJ2-7, with 8 nucleotides matching TRBD2. Germline V lookup: CDR1 SGHDN, CDR2 FVKESK. The CDR3 is 14 residues long. V shed 1 base and J 2 bases; nucleotides not matched to a gene: 1. This chain's CDR3 is CASSQVGGAYEQYF. DNA of the CDR3: TGTGCCAGCAGCCAAGTCGGGGGGGCCTACGAGCAGTACTTC.

The chain joins TRBV6-5 to TRBJ1-5, with 10 bases lining up with TRBD1. In germline, CDR1 is MNHEY, CDR2 SVGAGI. The V and J ends lost 8 bases and 6 bases, in that order; junction bases with no gene match: 7. The CDR3 covers 14 residues. The CDR3 coding sequence is TGTGCCAGCGCGGCCCGACAGGGGGCTCAGCCCCAGCATTTT. As protein: CASAARQGAQPQHF.

The chain combines TRBV19 with TRBJ1-1; D call uncertain. Trimming took 5 bases from V and 2 from J, leaving 6 bases between them. The germline gives CDR1 LNHDA, CDR2 SQIVND (reference sequence). This CDR3 has 12 amino acids. The CDR3 coding sequence is TGTGCCAGTAGTCCGACAAACACTGAAGCTTTCTTT. It encodes CASSPTNTEAFF.

This chain connects TRBV5-5 to TRBJ2-6; D ambiguous. The germline CDR1 and CDR2 sequences are SGHKS and YYEKEE (reference sequence). The V and J ends lost 4 bases and 4 bases respectively, with 27 bases between them. The CDR3 extends over 20 amino acids. CDR3 loop: CASSLTEAAPLIEGANVLTF. The CDR3 DNA follows: TGTGCCAGCAGCCTAACTGAGGCCGCCCCCCTAATAGAAGGGGCCAACGTCCTGACTTTC.

The gene calls are TRBV6-1 and TRBJ2-2; TRBD2 aligns across 13 bases. The germline CDR1 and CDR2 sequences are MNHNS and SASEGT. Trimming took 8 bases from V and 4 from J; bases not matched to a gene: 4. The CDR3 is 15 amino acids. In nucleotides, the CDR3 is TGTGCCAGCGGCCGACTAGCGGGAGGCACCGGGGAGCTGTTTTTT. It codes for CASGRLAGGTGELFF.

This clone was counted once. The rearrangement links TRBV30 to TRBJ2-5; D is undetermined. Germline-derived CDR1 and CDR2 are GTSNPN and SVGIG (reference sequence). The CDR3 is 15 amino acids. Deletions cut 0 bases from V and 0 bases from J, with 11 bases between. The CDR3 loop reads CAWSVPKLYQETQYF. The CDR3 coding sequence is TGTGCCTGGAGTGTACCCAAGCTGTACCAAGAGACCCAGTACTTC. The full variable domain, its missing parts supplied by reference TRBV30 and TRBJ2-5, is SQTIHQWPATLVQPVGSPLSLECTVEGTSNPNLYWYRQAAGRGLQLLFYSVGIGQISSEVPQNLSASRPQDRQFILSSKKLLLSDSGFYLCAWSVPKLYQETQYFGPGTRLLVL.

This chain connects TRBV2 to TRBJ1-3; tentatively, D is TRBD1 (5 bases). CDR3 length: 14 residues. Trimming took off 3 bases at V and 1 base at J, with 7 bases between the two ends. Germline V gives CDR1 SNHLY, CDR2 FYNNEI. CDR3 DNA: TGTGCCAGCAGTGACAGGGTTTCTGGAAACACCATATATTTT. Protein product: CASSDRVSGNTIYF.

The chain carries TRBV5-1 and TRBJ1-2; D possibly corresponds to TRBD1 (6 bases). The CDR3 extends over 15 amino acids. The germline CDR1 and CDR2 sequences are SGHRS and YFSETQ. The V gene lost 3 bases and the J gene lost 4 bases, with 16 bases spanning the gap. The CDR3 DNA is TGCGCCAGCAGCTCGCAGGACAGCCCTGGCTATGGCTACACCTTC. This encodes CASSSQDSPGYGYTF. Using reference TRBV5-1 and TRBJ1-2 for the parts outside the CDR3, the full variable domain is KAGVTQTPRYLIKTRGQQVTLSCSPISGHRSVSWYQQTPGQGLQFLFEYFSETQRNKGNFPGRFSGRQFSNSRSEMNVSTLELGDSALYLCASSSQDSPGYGYTFGSGTRLTVV.

This chain's CDR3 is CASMTPAGTYNEQFF. The CDR3 DNA reads as TGTGCCAGCATGACACCGGCGGGGACCTACAATGAGCAGTTCTTC. The chain combines TRBV2 with TRBJ2-1; perhaps TRBD2 as D (6 bases). CDR1 is SNHLY, CDR2 FYNNEI, per germline. V lost 7 bases, J lost 2 bases, and 15 bases lay in between. This CDR3 is built from 15 residues.

The V and J genes are TRBV4-3 and TRBJ2-3, with 12 bases fitting TRBD2. The CDR3 totals 17 residues. The V gene's germline CDR1 is LGHNA and CDR2 YSLEER. With V trimmed by 2 bases and J by 6 bases, 9 bases remained unmatched. CDR3 DNA: TGCGCCAGCAGCCAACGACTAGCGGGGGACCTCGCGGATACGCAGTATTTT. It codes for CASSQRLAGDLADTQYF.

CDR3 amino acids: CASSPSSGTGGANEQFF. Here the CDR3 DNA reads TGTGCCAGCAGCCCTTCCTCCGGGACAGGGGGGGCCAATGAGCAGTTCTTC. The chain employs TRBV7-2 and TRBJ2-1, with 11 bases fitting TRBD1. The junction had 12 bases not matched to a gene; V was cut back by 5 bases and J by 6 bases. CDR1 and CDR2 from the germline V gene are SGHTA and FQGNSA. This CDR3 has 17 residues.

The V and J genes are TRBV6-5 and TRBJ2-5; 8 bases line up with TRBD1. The CDR3 spans 16 residues. Germline CDR1 MNHEY, CDR2 SVGAGI. Trimming removed 1 base from V and 1 base from J; junction bases left unmatched: 5. The CDR3: CASSYLGTGLQETQYF. The DNA for the CDR3 is TGTGCCAGCAGTTACTTGGGGACAGGCCTCCAAGAGACCCAGTACTTC.

The chain has TRBV7-3 and TRBJ2-7; 7 nucleotides line up with TRBD1. After removal of 0 bases from V and 0 bases from J, the junction contained 2 bases not matched to a gene. This CDR3 spans 15 amino acids. Germline assignment: CDR1 SGHTA and CDR2 FQGTGA. The CDR3 sequence is CASSLTGGDSYEQYF. The CDR3 DNA follows: TGTGCCAGCAGCTTAACAGGGGGCGACTCCTACGAGCAGTACTTC.

This chain joins TRBV19 and TRBJ1-5; 8 bases line up with TRBD1. V lost 2 bases, J lost 2 bases, and 5 bases stayed unmatched. CDR3 length: 16 residues. Germline V CDR1 and CDR2: LNHDA, SQIVND (reference sequence). The CDR3 nucleotides are TGTGCCAGTAGTATAAGAGGGACAGGAGGCAATCAGCCCCAGCATTTT. Translated, it gives CASSIRGTGGNQPQHF. Variable domain in full (rest from reference TRBV19 and TRBJ1-5): DGGITQSPKYLFRKEGQNVTLSCEQNLNHDAMYWYRQDPGQGLRLIYYSQIVNDFQKGDIAEGYSVSREKKESFPLTVTSAQKNPTAFYLCASSIRGTGGNQPQHFGDGTRLSIL.

The chain recombines TRBV12-5 with TRBJ2-1; 12 nucleotides match TRBD2. V lost 4 bases, J lost 3 bases, and 4 bases stayed unmatched. The CDR3 spans 16 residues. The germline CDR1 and CDR2 sequences are LGHNT and FRNRAP. CDR3 loop: CASGSPGLAGYNEQFF. In DNA form, the CDR3 reads TGTGCTAGTGGTTCCCCGGGACTAGCGGGCTACAATGAGCAGTTCTTC.